These 28 T cell receptor beta chains came from one sample sequenced in a study of T cells in Graves' hyperthyroidism and ophthalmopathy (dated by TCRdb to the late 2010s). Library construction relied on multiplex PCR. TCRdb names Illumina HiSeq 2000 as the instrument used. The TCR beta CDR3 regions were amplified from the RNA transcripts. The TCR CDR3 was subjected to a first round of RT-PCR using the HTBI primer set and the Qiagen OneStep RT-PCR kit. TCRdb reanalyzed the raw reads on its own, using fastp at Q25 for trimming and MiXCR for clone calling, and kept in-frame beta chains. Each entry merges the rows of one CDR3 protein and shows their most common DNA and genes. The sample table contains fewer than 200,000 distinct CDR3 sequences; only one count was recorded for about a tenth of them. Of the sample, more than 20% is held by the ten largest clones. Sequencing was carried out using blood. Receptors were obtained from a woman under 30 with Graves' hyperthyroidism that later progressed to Graves' ophthalmopathy.

This clonotype came up many times. The gene calls are TRBV13 and TRBJ1-1; 7 bases line up with TRBD1. The CDR3 covers 17 residues. Germline V CDR1 and CDR2: PRHDT, FYEKMQ (reference sequence). V trimming: 4 bases; J trimming: 3 bases; junction bases outside the gene matches: 14. CDR3 amino acids: CASSSTIPDRVDTEAFF. Here the CDR3 DNA reads TGTGCCAGCAGCTCGACAATACCTGACAGGGTAGACACTGAAGCTTTCTTT.

This clonotype was observed many times. The rearrangement joins TRBV20-1 to TRBJ2-7, with D perhaps TRBD1 or TRBD2 (5 bases each). With 6 bases removed from V and 5 bases from J, the gap between germline ends came to 17 bases. This CDR3 is 13 amino acids long. CDR1 is DFQATT, CDR2 SNEGSKA, per germline (reference sequence). This CDR3 reads CSADRQYGDEQYF. The CDR3 region has the DNA TGCAGTGCCGATCGACAGTACGGGGACGAGCAGTACTTC.

This clonotype was seen ten or more times. The rearrangement joins TRBV28 to TRBJ2-7; TRBD1 aligns across 9 bases. The CDR3 is made up of 16 amino acids. The V and J ends lost 5 bases and 5 bases, in that order; junction bases with no gene match: 13. Germline V CDR1 and CDR2: MDHEN, SYDVKM. The CDR3 spells CASSARPGTGYNEQYF. In nucleotides, the CDR3 is TGTGCCAGCAGTGCCCGTCCCGGGACAGGGTACAACGAGCAGTACTTC. Variable domain in full (rest from reference TRBV28 and TRBJ2-7): DVKVTQSSRYLVKRTGEKVFLECVQDMDHENMFWYRQDPGLGLRLIYFSYDVKMKEKGDIPEGYSVSREKKERFSLILESASTNQTSMYLCASSARPGTGYNEQYFGPGTRLTVT.

The chain carries TRBV19 and TRBJ1-5; D is possibly TRBD1 (6 bases). The CDR3 runs to 16 residues. V lost 1 base to trimming and J lost 4 bases, with 14 bases between them. The germline V gene encodes CDR1 LNHDA and CDR2 SQIVND (reference sequence). The CDR3 spells CASSIVGAGANQPQHF. DNA of the CDR3: TGTGCCAGTAGTATAGTTGGGGCGGGGGCGAATCAGCCCCAGCATTTT.

This clonotype has just a few counts. The chain employs TRBV4-1 and TRBJ2-1; TRBD2 aligns across 10 bases. The length of the CDR3 is 16 residues. Germline V gene lookup returns CDR1 MGHRA and CDR2 YSYEKL. V lost 1 base, J lost 5 bases, and 5 bases stayed unmatched. The CDR3 bases are TGCGCCAGCAGCCAAGTGGTTACTAGCGGGAACAATGAGCAGTTCTTC. Translated: CASSQVVTSGNNEQFF.

Many counts were recorded for this clonotype. This chain links TRBV20-1 with TRBJ2-1; D is perhaps TRBD2 (7 bases). V lost 2 bases and J 9 bases, leaving 23 bases between the germline ends. In germline, CDR1 is DFQATT, CDR2 SNEGSKA (reference sequence). This CDR3 has 16 residues. The chain's CDR3 is CSARRRMSGTRGEQFF. The CDR3 nucleotides read TGCAGTGCTAGACGCCGTATGAGCGGGACACGGGGTGAGCAGTTCTTC.

There are a few counts of this clonotype. The chain couples TRBV3-1 to TRBJ1-4, with 7 bases identical to TRBD1. J lost 6 bases, V lost 3 bases, and 7 bases had no gene match. The germline V gene has CDR1 LGHDT and CDR2 YNNKEL (reference sequence). This CDR3 has 15 residues. The CDR3 here is CASSHSTGLHEKLFF. The CDR3 DNA follows: TGTGCCAGCAGCCACTCGACAGGGCTTCATGAAAAACTGTTTTTT. The whole variable domain, filled in from reference TRBV3-1 and TRBJ1-4, reads DTAVSQTPKYLVTQMGNDKSIKCEQNLGHDTMYWYKQDSKKFLKIMFSYNNKELIINETVPNRFSPKSPDKAHLNLHINSLELGDSAVYFCASSHSTGLHEKLFFGSGTQLSVL.

The chain combines TRBV4-1 with TRBJ1-4; 9 nucleotides agree with TRBD1. The CDR3 has 15 residues. Germline V CDR1 and CDR2: MGHRA, YSYEKL. Germline trimming cut 4 bases from V and 7 bases from J; bases unmatched to any gene: 7. CDR3 in amino acids: CASSPSGTGPEKLFF. The CDR3, as DNA: TGCGCCAGCAGCCCGTCCGGGACAGGGCCTGAAAAACTGTTTTTT.

This clonotype was detected ten times or more. The genes are TRBV13 and TRBJ2-7; 10 bases are a match to TRBD1. Looked up from germline, CDR1 is PRHDT and CDR2 is FYEKMQ (reference sequence). The CDR3 has 15 residues. The V gene end was trimmed by 2 bases and the J gene end by 5 bases; junction bases not matched to a gene: 6. Written as DNA, the CDR3 is TGTGCCAGCAGCTTAACCGGGACAGGGGTCCACGAGCAGTACTTC. This sequence encodes CASSLTGTGVHEQYF.

This clonotype was found many times. The J gene is TRBJ2-7, the V gene TRBV6-1; 14 nucleotides line up with TRBD2. V trimming: 5 bases; J trimming: 2 bases; junction bases outside the gene matches: 2. Per germline, CDR1 MNHNS and CDR2 SASEGT. The CDR3 totals 15 residues. The CDR3 sequence is CASSQGLAGAYEQYF. In DNA, the CDR3 is TGTGCCAGCAGTCAGGGACTAGCGGGGGCCTACGAGCAGTACTTC.

A note on this clonotype: A much larger clone lies one base from this, so it may be a read error. The rearrangement uses TRBV20-1 and TRBJ1-3; 7 nucleotides align to TRBD1. With V trimmed by 4 bases and J by 0 bases, 3 bases remained unmatched. CDR3 length equals 14 residues. The germline V gene has CDR1 DFQATT and CDR2 SNEGSKA (reference sequence). CDR3 DNA: TGCAGTGCTATGGACAGGTCCTCTGGAAACACCATATATTTT. This codes for CSAMDRSSGNTIYF.

This clonotype has only a few counts. This chain links TRBV20-1 with TRBJ1-2; D is undetermined. The V end lost 1 base, the J end lost 2 bases, and 14 bases lay between the germline ends. CDR3 length: 15 residues. Germline-derived CDR1 and CDR2 are DFQATT and SNEGSKA (reference sequence). The CDR3 protein is CSARVGRELNYGYTF. CDR3 sequence (DNA): TGCAGTGCTAGAGTGGGAAGGGAACTAAACTATGGCTACACCTTC.

This clonotype was counted a few times. V is TRBV19 and J is TRBJ2-7, with D perhaps TRBD1 (6 bases). Germline CDR1 LNHDA, CDR2 SQIVND (reference sequence). V lost 4 bases and J lost 2, with 12 bases in between. The CDR3 runs 14 residues. CDR3 region: CASSTGTPTYEQYF. Here the CDR3 DNA reads TGTGCCAGTAGTACCGGGACACCAACCTACGAGCAGTACTTC.

This clonotype was counted between two and nine times. A much larger clonotype is one base distant, so this may be a read error. The chain has TRBV5-6 and TRBJ1-5; 7 positions match TRBD1. This CDR3 region has 15 residues. With 4 bases clipped from V and 1 base from J, the junction kept 5 bases outside the gene matches. Germline V gives CDR1 SGHDT, CDR2 YYEEEE. The chain's CDR3 is CASSLGQSSNQPQHF. The CDR3 DNA is TGTGCCAGCAGCCTGGGACAGTCGAGCAATCAGCCCCAGCATTTT.

This clonotype was recorded many times. The chain is built from TRBV18 and TRBJ1-1; D gene ambiguous. Deletions cut 2 bases from V and 1 base from J, with 5 bases between. Germline V CDR1 and CDR2: KGHSH, LQKENI. CDR3 size: 13 residues. The CDR3 region has the DNA TGTGCCAGCTCACCAACGGGGAACACTGAAGCTTTCTTT. It is translated as CASSPTGNTEAFF.

This clonotype was recorded a few times. The chain links TRBV5-6 to TRBJ1-6; a possible D gene is TRBD1 (5 bases). Between the trimmed V and J ends, which lost 2 bases and 10 bases, there was a span of 13 bases. The CDR3 spans 14 residues. Looked up from germline, CDR1 is SGHDT and CDR2 is YYEEEE. CDR3 residues: CASSFAQGGSPLHF. Written as DNA, the CDR3 is TGTGCCAGCAGCTTCGCCCAGGGAGGGTCACCCCTCCACTTT. Together with reference TRBV5-6 and TRBJ1-6, the CDR3 gives the full variable domain: DAGVTQSPTHLIKTRGQQVTLRCSPKSGHDTVSWYQQALGQGPQFIFQYYEEEERQRGNFPDRFSGHQFPNYSSELNVNALLLGDSALYLCASSFAQGGSPLHFGNGTRLTVT.

This clonotype was recorded a few times. The chain is built from TRBV6-1 and TRBJ1-3, with D tentatively TRBD1 (6 bases). The CDR3 runs 13 residues. V lost 6 bases and J 0 bases, leaving 6 bases between the germline ends. Germline assignment: CDR1 MNHNS and CDR2 SASEGT. The CDR3 DNA reads as TGTGCCAGCAGGGACAGCTCTGGAAACACCATATATTTT. Its protein is CASRDSSGNTIYF.

The table lists this clonotype with many counts. This chain uses TRBV7-2 with TRBJ2-7; a weak D match, TRBD1 (6 bases). The V end lost 5 bases, the J end lost 4 bases, and 15 bases lay between the germline ends. Germline-derived CDR1 and CDR2 are SGHTA and FQGNSA. CDR3 length: 14 amino acids. The CDR3 coding sequence is TGTGCCAGCAGCCAAGACAGGCCCCCATACGAGCAGTACTTC. Encoded protein: CASSQDRPPYEQYF.

Concerning this clonotype itself: This may stem from a read error, because a much larger clone lies one nucleotide away. The chain carries TRBV5-1 and TRBJ2-7; the D gene is possibly TRBD1 (6 bases). Deletions cut 4 bases from V and 2 bases from J, with 13 bases between. The CDR3 contains 14 residues. Germline assignment: CDR1 SGHRS and CDR2 YFSETQ. CDR3 loop: CASSLQGNAYEQYF. The CDR3 region has the DNA TGCGCCAGCAGCCTACAGGGAAATGCCTACGAGCAGTACTTC. Full variable domain (missing parts from reference TRBV5-1 and TRBJ2-7): KAGVTQTPRYLIKTRGQQVTLSCSPISGHRSVSWYQQTPGQGLQFLFEYFSETQRNKGNFPGRFSGRQFSNSRSEMNVSTLELGDSALYLCASSLQGNAYEQYFGPGTRLTVT.

This clonotype was detected ten times or more. The V gene is TRBV25-1, the J gene TRBJ2-7, with TRBD2 matching 9 bases. V trimming: 5 bases; J trimming: 4 bases; junction bases outside the gene matches: 9. The CDR3 has 15 residues. Germline CDR1 reads MGHDK; CDR2 reads SYGVNS. CDR3 sequence reads: CASSQQTSGPYEQYF. CDR3 sequence (DNA): TGTGCCAGCAGTCAACAGACTAGCGGACCGTACGAGCAGTACTTC.

At least ten counts were recorded for this clonotype. The DNA of the CDR3 is TGTGCCACCAGAACAGGGACAGGGTTTTCACCCCTCCACTTT. It codes for CATRTGTGFSPLHF. The V call is TRBV15, the J call TRBJ1-6; 9 positions agree with TRBD1. The germline V gene has CDR1 LNHNV and CDR2 YYDKDF (reference sequence). With V trimmed by 6 bases and J by 9 bases, 6 bases remained unmatched. The CDR3 has 14 amino acids.

This clonotype showed up many times. The chain uses TRBV7-9 and TRBJ1-2; D remains ambiguous. The germline V gene encodes CDR1 SEHNR and CDR2 FQNEAQ (reference sequence). Trimming took 2 bases from V and 4 from J, leaving 8 bases between them. CDR3 length equals 13 residues. CDR3 in DNA: TGTGCCAGCAGCTTAACCACGGGCTATGGCTACACCTTC. It encodes CASSLTTGYGYTF.

This clonotype was seen ten or more times. The chain employs TRBV7-2 and TRBJ2-5, with D tentatively TRBD2 (5 bases). The germline V and J ends were trimmed by 5 bases and 2 bases, with 12 bases remaining between them. This CDR3 is 14 amino acids long. CDR1 is SGHTA, CDR2 FQGNSA, per germline. CDR3 sequence (DNA): TGTGCCAGCAGCGCTGCGGGCATTCAAGAGACCCAGTACTTC. This gives the protein CASSAAGIQETQYF.

In its sample, this clonotype was seen a few times. The rearrangement uses TRBV6-2 or TRBV6-3 and TRBJ2-7; no firm D call. Per the germline V gene, CDR1 is MNHEY and CDR2 is SVGEGT. Trimming left V 2 bases short and J 6 bases short, with 8 bases between. The CDR3 is made up of 12 amino acids. CDR3 DNA: TGTGCCAGCAGTTACGGGGATGTCGAGCAGTACTTC. Encoded protein: CASSYGDVEQYF.

This clonotype came up many times. The chain employs TRBV20-1 and TRBJ2-7; TRBD2 matches at 8 bases. The CDR3 is 13 residues long. Germline CDR1 and CDR2: DFQATT and SNEGSKA (reference sequence). The V gene end was trimmed by 5 bases and the J gene end by 3 bases; junction bases not matched to a gene: 6. CDR3 bases: TGCAGTGCTGCCGGGACTAGTGGCTACGAGCAGTACTTC. Translation gives CSAAGTSGYEQYF.

The table lists this clonotype with many counts. CDR3 bases: TGCGCCAGCAGCTTAACTAGCGGGAGGGGGACTGAGCAGTTCTTC. It specifies CASSLTSGRGTEQFF. The chain links TRBV5-1 to TRBJ2-1; 13 bases line up with TRBD2. The CDR3 has 15 amino acids. Germline assignment: CDR1 SGHRS and CDR2 YFSETQ. V was pared by 2 bases and J by 9 bases, with 5 bases of the junction left unmatched.

In its sample, this clonotype was seen many times. The chain couples TRBV15 to TRBJ2-7; 7 positions match TRBD1. The CDR3 sequence is 15 residues long. Germline loops: CDR1 LNHNV, CDR2 YYDKDF (reference sequence). V lost 4 bases to trimming and J lost 3 bases; unmatched junction nucleotides: 9. CDR3 nucleotide sequence: TGTGCCACCAGCATCCAACGGACAGGAGTCTACGAGCAGTACTTC. It encodes CATSIQRTGVYEQYF.

This clonotype appeared once. A much larger clone lies one base from this, so it may be a read error. The CDR3 here is CSAGQGTEQPQDF. DNA for the CDR3: TGCAGTGCTGGACAGGGAACCGAACAGCCCCAGGATTTT. The V gene is TRBV20-1, the J gene TRBJ1-5, with 8 bases identical to TRBD1. The CDR3 covers 13 residues. Germline assignment: CDR1 DFQATT and CDR2 SNEGSKA (reference sequence).